Listed below are T cell receptor beta chains from one sample, sequenced in a study of blood T cell repertoires in COVID-19. Repertoires were generated with immunoSEQ multiplex PCR, while TCRdb's copy carries only in-frame clones and drops some. The sample lists approximately 260,000 clones, 75% to 90% occurring once. The sample comprised PBMCs or T cells enriched from blood (not recorded which). These TCRs come from a middle-aged woman with acute COVID-19. The conserved cysteine and the conserved F or W are not part of the CDR3 here. Not every row has a clone size; where given, it reads once, few, many or a size class.

TRBV7-9 . ASSWDSHTDTQY
TRBV6-1 . ASSESGTYEQY
TRBV21-1 . ASTRTVYGYT
TRBV2 . ASSEEPDRGGNTEAF
TRBV12-3/TRBV12-4 . ASSKRGYNEQF
TRBV18 once ASSPPSGRVGETQY
TRBV5-6 . ASSVLGQGSDQPQH
TRBV24-1 . ATSEGDREEAF
TRBV27 . ASSLSGRVKTDTQY
TRBV6-5 once ASSRTESQPQH
TRBV27 . ASSFSPTTEAF
TRBV2 . ASKELAERREQY
TRBV12-5 . ASGWGLYNSPLH
TRBV11-3 . ASSWGGASGAAQY
TRBV5-1 . ASSLSRGPDTEAF
TRBV2 . ASSQFKPGLVLAYEQF
TRBV21-1 . ASSRGRHPYNEQF
TRBV5-1 . ASSRGTGVDTQY
TRBV5-5 . ASSQSDSQETQY
TRBV11-3 . ASSPTGSSYNEQF
TRBV7-3 . ASSSGQGVTEAF
TRBV11-3 . ASSLLAGGLNEQF
TRBV29-1 . SVRQGSTDTQY
TRBV27 . ASSSTSGSYTEQF
TRBV5-1 . ASSRQPNTGELF
TRBV7-3 . ASSTGLAGVNEQY
TRBV18 . ASSPLASQYYNEQF
TRBV3-1/TRBV3-2 . ASSHPQESSYNEQF
TRBV6-1 . ASSETGTGIYEQY
TRBV27 . ASSSYTGTYNEQF
TRBV6-1 . ASSDVTGEYNQPQH
TRBV7-9 . ASSKLAAQETQY
TRBV9 . ASSVGPEGHSPKYEQY
TRBV19 . ASRRTDYSNQPQH
TRBV19 . ASSIGQGAWQPQH
TRBV27 . ASSLQSGANVLT
TRBV7-9 once ASSSGGASVELF
TRBV18 . ASSVGLAGSSYEQY
TRBV5-4 . ASSLFISGGGETQY
TRBV3-1/TRBV3-2 . ASSQVSEPSTDTQY
TRBV7-8 . ASSLMPGNTEAF
TRBV3-1/TRBV3-2 . ASSLSTGALNQPQH
TRBV4-2 few ASSQEIRRSHGYT
TRBV19 once ASTTPGGGRANTGELF
TRBV5-1 . ASSLVPRTSGPSGANVLT
TRBV19 . ASSRVGRPNTGELF
TRBV11-2 . ASSLEPSGTYEQY
TRBV6-5 few ASSTSGGRTGELF
TRBV7-8 . ASSLASGSQPQH
TRBV5-1 . ASAADSNQPQH
TRBV9 . ASSVVIAESISGANVLT
TRBV18 . ASSPPSGGGEKTQY
TRBV7-9 . ASSQGLAGEETQY